Reported below is one T cell receptor beta chain. Each sample came from a Caucasian adult donor living in Nashville, Tennessee. It was into CD45RA+ naive and CD45RA-negative memory subsets that the CD4+ cells were split. The data were taken from a study of shared clonotypes between healthy human individuals. Whole-study context: CD4 naive cells filled three plates per donor, CD4 memory three, CD8 naive two and CD8 memory one.

Using immunoSEQ multiplex PCR, the repertoire was profiled, and TCRdb retains in-frame clones only, with some absent. Seen here are 150,000 to 200,000 clones, approximately 70% observed once, and the top ten hold about 10%. The CDR3 has 14 amino acids. Germline-derived CDR1 and CDR2 are SEHNR and FQNEAQ (reference sequence). Trimming took 1 base from V and 5 from J; bases not matched to a gene: 4. This receptor was identified in a man aged 30 to 45 in good health. This chain uses TRBV7-9 with TRBJ1-1; TRBD1 aligns across 7 bases. Sequenced input: memory CD4+ T cells sorted from blood. Subset denoted: CD45RA-negative fraction. In nucleotides, the CDR3 is TGTGCCAGCAGCTTAGGGGACAGTAGTACTGAAGCTTTCTTT. As protein: CASSLGDSSTEAFF. The whole variable domain, filled in from reference TRBV7-9 and TRBJ1-1, reads DTGVSQNPRHKITKRGQNVTFRCDPISEHNRLYWYRQTLGQGPEFLTYFQNEAQLEKSRLLSDRFSAERPKGSFSTLEIQRTEQGDSAMYLCASSLGDSSTEAFFGQGTRLTVV.